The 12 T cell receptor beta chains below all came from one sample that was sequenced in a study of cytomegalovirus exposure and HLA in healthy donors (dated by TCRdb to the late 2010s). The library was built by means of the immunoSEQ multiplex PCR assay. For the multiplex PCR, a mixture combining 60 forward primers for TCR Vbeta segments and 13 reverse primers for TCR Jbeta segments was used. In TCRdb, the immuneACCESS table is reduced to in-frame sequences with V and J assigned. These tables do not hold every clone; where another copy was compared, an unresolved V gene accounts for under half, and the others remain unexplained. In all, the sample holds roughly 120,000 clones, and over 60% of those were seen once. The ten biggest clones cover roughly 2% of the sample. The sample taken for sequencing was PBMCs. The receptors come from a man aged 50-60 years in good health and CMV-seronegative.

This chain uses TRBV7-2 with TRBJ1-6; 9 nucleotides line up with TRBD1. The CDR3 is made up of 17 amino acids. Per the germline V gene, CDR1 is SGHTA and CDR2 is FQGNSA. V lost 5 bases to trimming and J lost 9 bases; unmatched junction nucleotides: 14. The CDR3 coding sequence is TGTGCCAGCAGCCCACGGACTCGACAGGGGGTGGGTTCACCCCTCCACTTT. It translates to CASSPRTRQGVGSPLHF.

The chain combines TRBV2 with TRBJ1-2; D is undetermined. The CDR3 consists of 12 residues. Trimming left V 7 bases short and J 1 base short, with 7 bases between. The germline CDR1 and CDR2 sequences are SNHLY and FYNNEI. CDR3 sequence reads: CASNPSNYGYTF. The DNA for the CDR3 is TGTGCCAGCAATCCGAGTAACTATGGCTACACCTTC. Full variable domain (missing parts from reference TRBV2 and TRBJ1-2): EPEVTQTPSHQVTQMGQEVILRCVPISNHLYFYWYRQILGQKVEFLVSFYNNEISEKSEIFDDQFSVERPDGSNFTLKIRSTKLEDSAMYFCASNPSNYGYTFGSGTRLTVV.

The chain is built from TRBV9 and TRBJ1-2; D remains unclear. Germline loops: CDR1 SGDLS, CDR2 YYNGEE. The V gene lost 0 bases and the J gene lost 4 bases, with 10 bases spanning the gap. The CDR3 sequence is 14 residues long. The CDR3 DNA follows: TGTGCCAGCAGCGTAGATCAGTCCACCTATGGCTACACCTTC. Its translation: CASSVDQSTYGYTF.

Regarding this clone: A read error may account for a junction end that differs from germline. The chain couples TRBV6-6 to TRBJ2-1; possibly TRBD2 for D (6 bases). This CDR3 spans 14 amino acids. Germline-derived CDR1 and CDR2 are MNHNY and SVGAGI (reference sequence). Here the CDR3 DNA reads TGTGCCAACAGTTACTCGAGGCGGGGTGATGAGCAGTTCTTC. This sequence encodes CANSYSRRGDEQFF.

In DNA, the CDR3 is TGTGCCAGCGGGGGACTGGGAGAGACCCAGTACTTC. Amino acids: CASGGLGETQYF. The genes are TRBV27 and TRBJ2-5, with D maybe TRBD2 (6 bases). V lost 8 bases and J 4 bases, leaving 11 bases between the germline ends. The CDR3 extends over 12 amino acids. CDR1 and CDR2 (germline): MNHEY, SMNVEV (reference sequence).

The CDR3 nucleotides read TGTGCCAGCAGCCTTCGCTCCTACGAGCAGTACTTC. Protein: CASSLRSYEQYF. The chain combines TRBV5-8 with TRBJ2-7, with D unresolved. CDR1 SGHTS and CDR2 YDEGEE come from the germline V gene. This CDR3 has 12 residues. V gave up 4 bases and J gave up 0 bases, with 5 bases separating them.

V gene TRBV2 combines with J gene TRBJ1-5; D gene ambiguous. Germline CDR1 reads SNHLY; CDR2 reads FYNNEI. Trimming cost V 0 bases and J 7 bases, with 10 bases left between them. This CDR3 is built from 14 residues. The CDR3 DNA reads TGTGCCAGCAGTGAAGCTTTTAAGCTCCAGCCCCAGCATTTT. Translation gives CASSEAFKLQPQHF.

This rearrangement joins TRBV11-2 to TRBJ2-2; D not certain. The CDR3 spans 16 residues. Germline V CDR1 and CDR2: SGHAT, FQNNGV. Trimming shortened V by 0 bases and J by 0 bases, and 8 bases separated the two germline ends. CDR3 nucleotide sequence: TGTGCCAGCAGCTTAGACGCCCGCGCGAACACCGGGGAGCTGTTTTTT. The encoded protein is CASSLDARANTGELFF.

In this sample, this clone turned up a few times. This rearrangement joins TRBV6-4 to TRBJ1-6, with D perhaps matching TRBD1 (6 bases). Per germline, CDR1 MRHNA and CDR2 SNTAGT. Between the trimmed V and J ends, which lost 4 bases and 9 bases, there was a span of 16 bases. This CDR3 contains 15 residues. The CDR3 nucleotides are TGTGCCAGCAGTGCCCAACAGGGTTCTAGTTCACCCCTCCACTTT. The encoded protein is CASSAQQGSSSPLHF.

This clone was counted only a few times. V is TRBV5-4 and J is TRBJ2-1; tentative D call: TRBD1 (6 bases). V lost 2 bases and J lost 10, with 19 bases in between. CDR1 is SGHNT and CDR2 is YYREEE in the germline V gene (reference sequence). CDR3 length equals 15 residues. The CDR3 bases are TGTGCCAGCAGCTTTTCATTACCAGGGGCCAGAGAGCAGTTCTTC. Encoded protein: CASSFSLPGAREQFF.

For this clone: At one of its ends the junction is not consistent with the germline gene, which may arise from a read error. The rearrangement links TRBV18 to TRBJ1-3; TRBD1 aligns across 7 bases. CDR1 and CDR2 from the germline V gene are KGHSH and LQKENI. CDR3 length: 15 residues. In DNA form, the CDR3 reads TGTGCCAGCTCAGAAAACAGGGGCCCTGGAAACGCCATATATTTT. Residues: CASSENRGPGNAIYF.

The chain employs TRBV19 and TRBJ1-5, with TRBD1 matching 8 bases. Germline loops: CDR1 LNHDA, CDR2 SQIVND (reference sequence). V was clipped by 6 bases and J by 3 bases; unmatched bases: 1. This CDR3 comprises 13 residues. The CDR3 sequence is CASRDRVNQPQHF. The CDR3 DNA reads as TGTGCCAGTAGGGACAGGGTCAATCAGCCCCAGCATTTT.